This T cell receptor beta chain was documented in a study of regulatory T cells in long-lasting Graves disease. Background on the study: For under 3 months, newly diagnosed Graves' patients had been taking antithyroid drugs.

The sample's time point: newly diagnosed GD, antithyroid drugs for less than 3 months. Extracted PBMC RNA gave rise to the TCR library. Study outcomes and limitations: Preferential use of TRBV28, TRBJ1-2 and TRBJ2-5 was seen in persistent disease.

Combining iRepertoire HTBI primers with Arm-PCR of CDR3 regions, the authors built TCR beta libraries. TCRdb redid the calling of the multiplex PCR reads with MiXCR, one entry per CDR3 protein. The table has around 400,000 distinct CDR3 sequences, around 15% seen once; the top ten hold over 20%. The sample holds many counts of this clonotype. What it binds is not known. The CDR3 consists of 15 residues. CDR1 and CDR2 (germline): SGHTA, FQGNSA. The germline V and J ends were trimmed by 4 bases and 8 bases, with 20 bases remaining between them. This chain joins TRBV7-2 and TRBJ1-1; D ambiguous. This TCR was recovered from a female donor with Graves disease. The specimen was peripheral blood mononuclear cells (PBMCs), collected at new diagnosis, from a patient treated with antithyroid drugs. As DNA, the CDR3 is TGTGCCAGCAGCTCAGTCTACTCGAGTAGCATCGAAGCTTTCTTT. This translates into CASSSVYSSSIEAFF.